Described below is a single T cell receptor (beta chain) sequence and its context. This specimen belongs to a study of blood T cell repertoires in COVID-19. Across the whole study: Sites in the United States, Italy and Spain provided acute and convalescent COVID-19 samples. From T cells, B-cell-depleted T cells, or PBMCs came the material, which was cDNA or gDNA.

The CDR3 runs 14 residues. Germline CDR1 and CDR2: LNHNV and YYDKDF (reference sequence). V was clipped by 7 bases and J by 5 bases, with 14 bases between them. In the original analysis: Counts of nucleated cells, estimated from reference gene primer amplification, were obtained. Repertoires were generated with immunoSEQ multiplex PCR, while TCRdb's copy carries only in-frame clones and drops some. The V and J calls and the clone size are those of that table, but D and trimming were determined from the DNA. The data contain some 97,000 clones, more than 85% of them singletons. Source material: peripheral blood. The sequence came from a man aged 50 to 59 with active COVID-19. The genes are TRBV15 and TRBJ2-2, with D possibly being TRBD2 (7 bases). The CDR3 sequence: CATKGGSSTGELFF. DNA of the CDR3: TGTGCCACCAAGGGGGGGTCCTCTACCGGGGAGCTGTTTTTT.